This T cell receptor (beta chain) was obtained from a study of cytomegalovirus exposure and HLA in healthy donors. PCR was performed using 60 Vbeta and 13 Jbeta primers. Assay used: immunoSEQ multiplex PCR; TCRdb lists only in-frame clones, some missing. Here the sample spans around 120,000 clones, 75% to 90% being singletons. Trimming removed 2 bases from V and 9 bases from J; junction bases left unmatched: 3. The germline gives CDR1 SGHTA, CDR2 FQGNSA. The CDR3 is 14 residues long. As regards this clone: The antigen remains unidentified.

Findings of the study overall: Altogether, around 160 TCR beta chains were recorded as cytomegalovirus-associated.

This rearrangement joins TRBV7-2 to TRBJ2-1, with 11 bases fitting TRBD2. This sequence was found in a female donor in good health and CMV-seropositive. Sequencing was performed on PBMCs. CDR3 coding DNA: TGTGCCAGCAGCTTAACTAGCGGGGGTGGTGAGCAGTTCTTC. Translation gives CASSLTSGGGEQFF.